What follows are 26 T cell receptor beta chains derived from one specimen sequenced in a study of tumor-infiltrating lymphocytes in primary liver carcinoma. With a constant-region primer, TCR beta cDNA was made from 400 to 550 ng of total RNA. Libraries of TCR beta came from three nested multiplex PCR rounds with slightly modified ARM-PCR. TRBV1-TRBV30 forward primers and a C-beta reverse primer were used in the first two PCR rounds, which each ran for around 10 cycles. One entry per CDR3 protein results from TCRdb running MiXCR on the multiplex PCR reads. The sample holds 310,000 or so distinct CDR3 sequences, less than 65% seen once. The blood RNA (from unsorted whole blood) was obtained, and germline DNA was also extracted. The source material was peripheral blood. Every receptor here comes from a man aged 40-49 years with primary liver carcinoma and hepatitis B virus infection.

The chain is built from TRBV11-2 and TRBJ1-4; 7 bases are a match to TRBD1. Germline V gene data show CDR1 as SGHAT and CDR2 as FQNNGV. The V and J ends lost 9 bases and 5 bases, in that order; junction bases with no gene match: 15. The CDR3 is made up of 16 amino acids. CDR3 sequence: CASSNRRQGMNEKLFF. The CDR3 nucleotides are TGTGCCAGTAGCAATCGCCGACAGGGCATGAATGAAAAACTGTTTTTT.

About this clonotype itself: Since the CDR3 does not end with the conserved phenylalanine or tryptophan, this likely comes from a read error. V usage is TRBV6-2 or TRBV6-3 and J usage is TRBJ1-2, with TRBD1 identical over 12 bases. V lost 4 bases to trimming and J lost 7 bases; unmatched junction nucleotides: 4. The CDR3 is made up of 14 amino acids. Germline loops: CDR1 MNHEY, CDR2 SVGEGT. The CDR3 protein is CASSLGQGALGYTS. The CDR3 nucleotides read TGTGCCAGCAGTTTGGGACAGGGGGCGCTTGGCTACACCTCC.

The V call is TRBV6-2 or TRBV6-3, the J call TRBJ1-4, with D perhaps matching TRBD1 (5 bases). Germline lookup yields CDR1 MNHEY and CDR2 SVGEGT. The V gene lost 2 bases and the J gene lost 0 bases, with 13 bases spanning the gap. This CDR3 comprises 17 residues. CDR3 coding DNA: TGTGCCAGCAGTTACCCCACAGGCGATGCAACTAATGAAAAACTGTTTTTT. Its translation: CASSYPTGDATNEKLFF.

Note on this clonotype: Compared with germline, one end of the junction differs, possibly owing to a read error. The chain recombines TRBV11-1 with TRBJ2-1, with 9 bases lining up with TRBD1. The CDR3 length is 16 residues. Germline CDR1 SGHAT, CDR2 FQDESV (reference sequence). The CDR3 DNA is TGTGTCAGCAGCTTAGACAGGGGGGGCCAGGGCAATGAGCAGTTCTTC. Encoded protein: CVSSLDRGGQGNEQFF. The complete variable domain, with remaining parts taken from reference TRBV11-1 and TRBJ2-1, reads EAEVAQSPRYKITEKSQAVAFWCDPISGHATLYWYRQILGQGPELLVQFQDESVVDDSQLPKDRFSAERLKGVDSTLKIQPAELGDSAMYLCVSSLDRGGQGNEQFFGPGTRLTVL.

A word on this clonotype: A much larger clone lies one base from this, so it may be a read error. The chain carries TRBV4-1 and TRBJ2-7; D ambiguous. The CDR3 runs to 13 residues. Germline V gene data show CDR1 as MGHRA and CDR2 as YSYEKL. V dropped 1 base and J dropped 6 bases, with 10 bases sitting between them. CDR3 DNA: TGCGCCAGCAGCCAAGGGCATTATGGCGAGCAGTACTTC. Translating it yields CASSQGHYGEQYF.

The V call is TRBV29-1, the J call TRBJ2-7; 10 bases are a match to TRBD2. CDR3 length equals 14 residues. Germline assignment: CDR1 SQVTM and CDR2 ANQGSEA. After removal of 4 bases from V and 10 bases from J, the junction contained 13 bases not matched to a gene. CDR3 residues: CSVATSGTEADQYF. CDR3 coding DNA: TGCAGCGTTGCCACTAGCGGGACCGAAGCCGATCAGTACTTC.

The V call is TRBV10-3, the J call TRBJ2-7; possibly TRBD1 for D (7 bases). CDR1 and CDR2 from the germline V gene are ENHRY and SYGVKD. The ends were cut back, 10 bases at V and 2 bases at J, with 18 bases in the middle. CDR3 length equals 14 residues. The CDR3 region has the DNA TGTGCCAGCGGGACAGAACTACTTACCTACGAGCAGTACTTC. Protein product: CASGTELLTYEQYF.

On this clonotype itself: This may come from a read error, since a much larger clone is one base off. The chain employs TRBV5-4 and TRBJ2-3; 11 nucleotides match TRBD2. The germline gives CDR1 SGHNT, CDR2 YYREEE (reference sequence). CDR3 size: 17 residues. The DNA for the CDR3 is TGTGCCAGCAACTTGCGTACTAGCGGGAGCCGCACAGATACGCAGTATTTT. Amino acids: CASNLRTSGSRTDTQYF.

This chain uses TRBV10-3 with TRBJ2-1; TRBD2 matches at 7 bases. The CDR3 has 14 amino acids. The germline gives CDR1 ENHRY, CDR2 SYGVKD. Unmatched junction bases numbered 9, after V lost 8 bases and J lost 5 bases. The CDR3 nucleotides read TGTGCCATCCGTGCGGGAGTAGAAGACAATGAGCAGTTCTTC. Translation gives CAIRAGVEDNEQFF.

In the case of this clonotype: At one of its ends the junction is not consistent with the germline gene, which may arise from a read error. V and J are TRBV11-2 and TRBJ2-6, with D tentatively TRBD1 (5 bases). The length of the CDR3 is 17 residues. Germline V lookup: CDR1 SGHAT, CDR2 FQNNGV. CDR3 loop: CASSLDIRISGADVLTF. The DNA for the CDR3 is TGTGCAAGCAGCTTAGATATCAGGATCTCTGGGGCCGACGTCCTGACTTTC.

Concerning this clonotype: A read error may account for a junction end that differs from germline. The rearrangement uses TRBV6-1 and TRBJ1-1; the D is unclear. CDR3 size: 13 residues. From germline, CDR1 is MNHNS and CDR2 SASEGT. In DNA form, the CDR3 reads TGTGCCAGCAGTCCAAATTTGAACACTGAAGTTTTCTTT. Amino acid sequence: CASSPNLNTEVFF.

This chain joins TRBV6-1 and TRBJ2-3; TRBD1 aligns across 8 bases. Germline CDR1 and CDR2: MNHNS and SASEGT. The ends lost 6 bases at V and 3 bases at J; junction bases unmatched: 8. There are 15 residues in the CDR3. The CDR3, as DNA: TGTGCCAGCAGGGAGGGACAGGTAACGACAGATACGCAGTATTTT. Its protein product is CASREGQVTTDTQYF.

A word on this clonotype: At one end, the junction sequence differs from germline, possibly due to a read error. The rearrangement links TRBV11-2 to TRBJ2-7; D ambiguous. Germline assignment: CDR1 SGHAT and CDR2 FQNNGV. The CDR3 runs 13 residues. CDR3 coding DNA: TGTACCAGCAGCCTAGAGAACTATTACGAGCAGTACTTC. Its translation: CTSSLENYYEQYF.

This sequence joins TRBV28 and TRBJ2-3; 12 bases match TRBD2. CDR1 is MDHEN and CDR2 is SYDVKM in the germline V gene. The V segment lost 2 bases and the J segment 5 bases; nucleotides outside the gene matches: 8. CDR3 length equals 17 residues. The CDR3 region has the DNA TGTGCCAGCAGTTTACTCCGACTAGCGGGAGAGGTAGATACGCAGTATTTT. Its protein product is CASSLLRLAGEVDTQYF.

On this clonotype: At one of its ends the junction is not consistent with the germline gene, which may arise from a read error. J is TRBJ1-1 and V is TRBV29-1; 8 nucleotides agree with TRBD1. Per the germline V gene, CDR1 is SQVTM and CDR2 is ANQGSEA. The CDR3 length is 12 residues. In DNA, the CDR3 is TGCAGCGTCTCCTCAGGGGGCACTGAAGCTCTCTTT. This sequence encodes CSVSSGGTEALF. The full variable domain, completed using reference TRBV29-1 and TRBJ1-1, is SAVISQKPSRDICQRGTSLTIQCQVDSQVTMMFWYRQQPGQSLTLIATANQGSEATYESGFVIDKFPISRPNLTFSTLTVSNMSPEDSSIYLCSVSSGGTEALFGQGTRLTVV.

About this clonotype itself: A much larger clone lies one base from this, so it may be a read error. The rearrangement joins TRBV5-6 to TRBJ1-5; D gene ambiguous. Germline CDR1 reads SGHDT; CDR2 reads YYEEEE. The CDR3 is made up of 11 amino acids. CDR3 residues: CAISLIMPQHF. The CDR3 nucleotides read TGTGCCATCAGCTTAATCATGCCCCAGCATTTT.

Points on this clonotype: An end of the junction does not agree with germline; a read error may underlie this. J is TRBJ1-2 and V is TRBV11-2, with a weak D call TRBD1 (6 bases). Germline lookup yields CDR1 SGHAT and CDR2 FQNNGV. The CDR3 totals 15 residues. This CDR3 is CASSLGRGRFYGYKF. CDR3 nucleotide sequence: TGTGCCAGCAGCTTAGGCCGGGGGCGCTTCTATGGCTACAAATTC.

Worth noting for this clonotype: Sequence at one end of the junction differs from germline and may be a read error. The V and J genes are TRBV10-3 and TRBJ1-2, with 8 bases aligning to TRBD1. CDR1 and CDR2 from the germline V gene are ENHRY and SYGVKD. CDR3 size: 14 residues. CDR3 residues: CTISNQGADYGYTF. The CDR3 coding sequence is TGTACCATCAGTAATCAGGGGGCTGACTATGGCTACACCTTC.

As regards this clonotype: This may be a read error, as it is one base from a much larger clone. The J gene is TRBJ2-1, the V gene TRBV6-1, with 7 bases lining up with TRBD1. The CDR3 has 15 residues. CDR1 MNHNS and CDR2 SASEGT come from the germline V gene. The CDR3 spells CVSSLYRGSYNEQFF. The DNA of the CDR3 is TGTGTCAGCAGCCTATACAGGGGATCCTACAATGAGCAGTTCTTC.

The J gene is TRBJ2-5, the V gene TRBV18, with a tentative D call TRBD2 (6 bases). Germline V gene data show CDR1 as KGHSH and CDR2 as LQKENI. This CDR3 is 13 amino acids long. V lost 8 bases and J lost 3, with 13 bases in between. For the CDR3, the DNA is TGTGCCAGCGAAGGAGGGCTGAAAGAGACCCAGTACTTC. It is translated as CASEGGLKETQYF.

On this clonotype itself: A read error may explain this, as a much larger clone is one base away. The chain carries TRBV6-6 and TRBJ1-3, with a possible D match to TRBD1 (6 bases). In germline, CDR1 is MNHNY, CDR2 SVGAGI (reference sequence). The CDR3 extends over 14 amino acids. The CDR3 DNA reads TGTGCCAGCAGTACAGGGTCGTCTGTAAACACCATATATTTT. It translates to CASSTGSSVNTIYF.

As concerns this clonotype: No conserved phenylalanine or tryptophan ends this CDR3, so it is likely a read error. The chain uses TRBV11-2 and TRBJ2-7; TRBD1 might be the D (6 bases). Germline lookup yields CDR1 SGHAT and CDR2 FQNNGV. The CDR3 consists of 15 residues. Deletions cut 5 bases from V and 2 bases from J, with 16 bases between. In DNA, the CDR3 is TGTGCCAGCAGCCTGAGACAGGTGGGTACCTACGAGCAGTACCTC. This codes for CASSLRQVGTYEQYL.

This clonotype has just a few counts. The genes are TRBV24-1 and TRBJ2-5; either TRBD1 or TRBD2 may supply D (6 bases each). Germline V lookup: CDR1 KGHDR, CDR2 SFDVKD. The CDR3 is 16 amino acids. V was shortened by 3 bases and J by 2 bases, with 15 bases between the two germline ends. The CDR3 DNA sequence: TGTGCCACCAGTGATCCCGGGGGCAGCGGACAAGAGACCCAGTACTTC. Protein product: CATSDPGGSGQETQYF.

As for this clonotype: The junction departs from the called germline gene at one end, perhaps through a read error. This sequence joins TRBV28 and TRBJ1-1, with D possibly being TRBD1 (6 bases). Germline lookup yields CDR1 MDHEN and CDR2 SYDVKM. This CDR3 comprises 13 residues. This CDR3 reads CDIKGDLNTEAFF. CDR3 bases: TGTGACATTAAGGGGGACCTGAACACTGAAGCTTTTTTT.

As to this clonotype: A much larger clonotype is one base distant, so this may be a read error. J is TRBJ1-2 and V is TRBV6-6, with D maybe TRBD1 (6 bases). This CDR3 comprises 13 residues. The V and J ends lost 7 bases and 8 bases respectively, with 17 bases between them. Germline V lookup: CDR1 MNHNY, CDR2 SVGAGI (reference sequence). The chain's CDR3 is CASNLGGPGGYTF. The CDR3 region has the DNA TGTGCCAGCAACCTAGGGGGACCGGGCGGCTACACCTTC.

This rearrangement joins TRBV11-2 to TRBJ2-5, with D perhaps TRBD1 (5 bases). The V gene lost 1 base and the J gene lost 8 bases, with 20 bases spanning the gap. Germline V lookup: CDR1 SGHAT, CDR2 FQNNGV. This CDR3 has 16 residues. DNA for the CDR3: TGTGCCAGCAGCTTAGGGGCGACAGTGAAATGGGATACCCAGTACTTC. Protein: CASSLGATVKWDTQYF. Filled out from reference TRBV11-2 and TRBJ2-5, the complete variable domain reads EAGVAQSPRYKIIEKRQSVAFWCNPISGHATLYWYQQILGQGPKLLIQFQNNGVVDDSQLPKDRFSAERLKGVDSTLKIQPAKLEDSAVYLCASSLGATVKWDTQYFGPGTRLLVL.